This T cell receptor (beta chain) is from a study of immune evolution from preneoplasia to lung adenocarcinoma. General observations from the study: Clonality was highest in normal lung, lower in later-stage lesions apparently. Top clone frequencies peaked in normal lung, apparently declining through invasive adenocarcinoma.

The ends lost 1 base at V and 6 bases at J; junction bases unmatched: 2. The CDR3 sequence is 14 residues long. Germline V lookup: CDR1 GTSNPN, CDR2 SVGIG (reference sequence). Clones were sequenced by immunoSEQ multiplex PCR, and TCRdb holds only the in-frame ones, with some missing. The sample holds thousands of clones; approximately 80% are singletons and the top ten take 8.2%. With regard to this clone: As yet, its antigen is unknown.

Patients had resection in Japan or China between the mid-2010s and the late 2010s. H&E slides confirmed each diagnosis, reviewed by two pathologists independently. The V and J genes are TRBV30 and TRBJ1-5; 11 bases are shared with TRBD1. The material sequenced was FFPE adjacent normal lung tissue. This receptor was obtained from an older donor with lung adenocarcinoma. The CDR3, as DNA: TGTGCCTGGAGTGGGACAGGGGGCTTTCAGCCCCAGCATTTT. Encoded protein: CAWSGTGGFQPQHF.